The sequence of this TCR beta chain was determined in a study of T-cell memory formation after mild COVID-19. Points from the study as a whole: CD4+ contracting clones were found mainly in CM and EM, and CD8+ ones in EMRA.

TCRdb analysed the 5' RACE reads with MiXCR anew, one entry per CDR3 protein. The table has about half a million distinct CDR3 sequences, 15% to 20% seen once. The germline V gene has CDR1 SGHTA and CDR2 FQGNSA. The V end was cut by 1 base, the J end by 8 bases, with 12 bases between. The CDR3 has 14 residues. Notes on this clonotype: Its antigen is not known.

The source material was PBMCs or a T cell subset sorted from them (not recorded which). The gene calls are TRBV7-2 and TRBJ2-1, with no clear D. The clonotype was recovered from an adult woman who had mild COVID-19 (a few samples of this study predate the infection). Cell type and time point are not known. The CDR3 DNA reads as TGTGCCAGCAGCTTAGTTGGAACGGACCATGAGCAGTTCTTC. Its translation: CASSLVGTDHEQFF.